Included here is one T cell receptor beta chain sequence, with context. Its cognate antigen is unknown. When naive CD8 T cells were sorted, they were gated as CD8+CD4-CCR7+CD45RA+. The data were obtained in a study of molecular identifiers for immune sequencing clone quantification. Study findings and constraints: Clones with over 20 RNA copies captured over 99% of effector molecules but under 1% of naive ones.

A single record per CDR3 protein comes from TCRdb applying MiXCR to the PCR reads. The sample includes hundreds of thousands of distinct CDR3 sequences, roughly 21% of them seen just once. CDR3 size: 19 residues. Germline loops: CDR1 SGHTA, CDR2 FQGNSA. Trimming cost V 4 bases and J 1 base; bases outside gene matches: 13. This receptor was obtained from a human donor in good health. Some libraries in this study had Jurkat cell RNA spiked in. The sequenced material came from naive CD8+ T cells from blood, with Jurkat cell RNA spiked in. Indicated subset: FACS-sorted CD8+CD4-CCR7+CD45RA+ naive T cells. V and J are TRBV7-2 and TRBJ2-2, with 9 nucleotides matching TRBD2. CDR3 sequence: CASSSPLISSGRNTGELFF. The DNA of the CDR3 is TGTGCCAGCAGCTCCCCCCTAATTAGTAGCGGGAGGAACACCGGGGAGCTGTTTTTT. Full variable domain (remainder filled in from reference TRBV7-2 and TRBJ2-2): GAGVSQSPSNKVTEKGKDVELRCDPISGHTALYWYRQSLGQGLEFLIYFQGNSAPDKSGLPSDRFSAERTGGSVSTLTIQRTQQEDSAVYLCASSSPLISSGRNTGELFFGEGSRLTVL.